This TCR beta chain was documented in a study of T-cell reconstitution after alpha-beta-depleted transplantation in children. This clonotype was recorded a few times. Researchers prepared the TCRbeta library using unique molecular identifiers, the study reports. In TCRdb, the PCR reads were re-called with MiXCR into one record per CDR3 protein. The sample has 440,000 or so distinct CDR3 sequences, approximately 11% seen once; the top ten hold about 5%. Germline V lookup: CDR1 SEHNR, CDR2 FQNEAQ (reference sequence). The CDR3 contains 12 residues. Trimming took 8 bases from V and 2 from J, leaving 8 bases between them.

The chain carries TRBV7-9 and TRBJ2-3; weak D call: TRBD1 (5 bases). The TCR comes from a human donor who donated a stem cell graft to a child with acute myeloid leukemia. Sequences were derived from PBMCs from the stem cell graft donor, sampled from the stem cell graft. CDR3 in amino acids: CASGRATDTQYF. The CDR3 DNA reads as TGTGCCAGCGGCAGGGCCACAGATACGCAGTATTTT. The variable domain in full, with the rest retrieved from reference TRBV7-9 and TRBJ2-3, is DTGVSQNPRHKITKRGQNVTFRCDPISEHNRLYWYRQTLGQGPEFLTYFQNEAQLEKSRLLSDRFSAERPKGSFSTLEIQRTEQGDSAMYLCASGRATDTQYFGPGTRLTVL.